This TCR beta chain was recovered during a study of cytomegalovirus exposure and HLA in healthy donors. Overall study findings and caveats: Rates of TCR association differed by HLA locus in a later analysis, with DRB1 highest and HLA-C lowest. Later work found most CMV-associated TCR beta chains apparently HLA-restricted.

Trimming removed 4 bases from V and 9 bases from J, with 12 bases in between. Germline V gene sequence: CDR1 GTSNPN, CDR2 SVGIG (reference sequence). The CDR3 runs to 11 residues. The PCR ran on 60 Vbeta and 13 Jbeta primers. The table came from immunoSEQ multiplex PCR; TCRdb's copy has only in-frame clones and leaves some out. The repertoire includes 90,000 or so clones, about four fifths of them detected once, and about 3.4% sits in the top ten. In regard to this clone: Its antigen is currently unknown.

The chain joins TRBV30 to TRBJ1-2, with D possibly matching TRBD1 (6 bases). The TCR comes from a man aged 25-40 years in good health and CMV-seropositive. Sequencing used PBMCs. CDR3: CAWMGGGSYTF. The DNA of the CDR3 is TGTGCCTGGATGGGAGGGGGGAGCTACACCTTC.